Listed below are T cell receptor beta chains from one sample, sequenced in a study of blood T cell repertoires in COVID-19. Clones were read by immunoSEQ multiplex PCR, and TCRdb kept only the in-frame ones, dropping some. The data hold tens of thousands of clones, with approximately 80% observed a single time. Sequencing was carried out using peripheral blood. These TCRs come from a human donor in a cohort sampled during active COVID-19. CDR3s include the opening cysteine and the closing phenylalanine or tryptophan. A D gene is named only where the DNA matches it firmly. Not all rows give a size; the values are once, few, many and, for expanded clones, a class.

size	V	J	D	DNA	CDR3
NA	TRBV4-3	TRBJ2-3	TRBD2	TGCGCCAGCAGCCAAGATCCCACCACCTCGACTAGCGGGAGGATAGGAGATACGCAGTATTTT	CASSQDPTTSTSGRIGDTQYF
NA	TRBV3-1/TRBV3-2	TRBJ2-1	NA	TGTGCCAGCAGCCAAGGACTCAGCTCCTACAATGAGCAGTTCTTC	CASSQGLSSYNEQFF
NA	TRBV29-1	TRBJ2-1	TRBD2	TGCAGCGTTGAGAGTGGACTAGCGGGCCGCAATGAGCAGTTCTTC	CSVESGLAGRNEQFF
NA	TRBV15	TRBJ2-4	NA	TGTGCCACCAGCAGAGATGGAGGAGCTAGTAACATTCAGTACTTC	CATSRDGGASNIQYF
NA	TRBV9	TRBJ1-5	NA	TGTGCCAGCAGCCGCGGGGGAAATAGCAATCAGCCCCAGCATTTT	CASSRGGNSNQPQHF
NA	TRBV10-2	TRBJ2-5	TRBD1	TGCGCCAGCAGAACGGACAGGGTGACCCAGTACTTC	CASRTDRVTQYF
NA	TRBV9	TRBJ2-1	TRBD2	TGTGCCAGCAGCGTTGGTCCTAAGCGGGAGAGCGGTGAGCAGTTCTTC	CASSVGPKRESGEQFF
few	TRBV19	TRBJ2-2	TRBD1	TGTGCCAGTAGTATCAGCCAGGGGGCTTTCGGGGAGCTGTTTTTT	CASSISQGAFGELFF
once	TRBV27	TRBJ2-1	TRBD1	TGTGCCAGCAACTATCTCCGACAGGGGGGGAATGAGCAGTTCTTC	CASNYLRQGGNEQFF
once	TRBV7-2	TRBJ2-1	NA	TGTGCCAGCAGCCCGGCCCAGCGGCAATACAATGAGCAGTTCTTC	CASSPAQRQYNEQFF
NA	TRBV27	TRBJ2-3	NA	TGTGCCAGCAGTTTAGGGGCTCGAACAGATACGCAGTATTTT	CASSLGARTDTQYF
NA	TRBV7-9	TRBJ2-1	NA	TGTGCCAGCAGCATGGCCCAGTCCCAGTTCTTC	CASSMAQSQFF
few	TRBV3-1/TRBV3-2	TRBJ2-1	NA	TGTGCCAGCAGCCTTAGACAACCGACGTACAATGAGCAGTTCTTC	CASSLRQPTYNEQFF
NA	TRBV7-3	TRBJ2-4	TRBD2	TGTGCCAGCAGCCGCCAAGCGGGAGGGCCGGGAAACATTCAGTACTTC	CASSRQAGGPGNIQYF
NA	TRBV11-2	TRBJ2-2	TRBD1	TGTGCCAGCAGTCCCAGACAGGGGCCCGCGAACACCGGGGAGCTGTTTTTT	CASSPRQGPANTGELFF
once	TRBV2	TRBJ2-2	TRBD1	TGTGCCAGCAGTGAGTCCAAGGGGGCTGCGAACACCGGGGAGCTGTTTTTT	CASSESKGAANTGELFF
NA	TRBV28	TRBJ2-5	TRBD2	TGTGCCAGCAGTTCCCCCGGGACTAAAGAGACCCAGTACTTC	CASSSPGTKETQYF
NA	TRBV7-3	TRBJ2-3	NA	TGTGCCAGCAGCTTAATGGCAGGGGGCGCGGGATTAGGCGGGAGGGCCATAGATACGCAGTATTTT	CASSLMAGGAGLGGRAIDTQYF
NA	TRBV6-2/TRBV6-3	TRBJ2-7	NA	TGTGCCAGCAGTTTCCTACTAGGGCAGTACTTC	CASSFLLGQYF
NA	TRBV7-9	TRBJ2-2	TRBD1	TGTGCCAGCAGCCCCCGCCCGGGACAGGGGAGGAGCGGGGAGCTGTTTTTT	CASSPRPGQGRSGELFF
NA	TRBV6-6	TRBJ2-7	NA	TGTGCCAGCAGTGCGGCAGGGGTCTACGAGCAGTACTTC	CASSAAGVYEQYF
NA	TRBV12-3/TRBV12-4	TRBJ2-2	TRBD2	TGTGCCAGCAGCCCGGGACTAGTTAAGGAGCTGTTTTTT	CASSPGLVKELFF
NA	TRBV9	TRBJ2-4	TRBD1	TGTGCCAGCAGCGGAAAGACAGGGTGGAAAAACATTCAGTACTTC	CASSGKTGWKNIQYF
NA	TRBV18	TRBJ2-6	NA	TGTGCCAGCTCACCCCGGACAGTATCTGGGGCCAACGTCCTGACTTTC	CASSPRTVSGANVLTF
NA	TRBV18	TRBJ1-1	NA	TGTGCCAGCTCACTGAGCACAGCCAAAATGAACACTGAAGCTTTCTTT	CASSLSTAKMNTEAFF
NA	TRBV19	TRBJ2-7	NA	TGTGCCAGTAGTATGACCGACAGTGCCTACGAGCAGTACTTC	CASSMTDSAYEQYF
NA	TRBV2	TRBJ2-4	TRBD2	TGTGCCAGCAGAATCTTTAGCGGGAGGTCCAAAAACATTCAGTACTTC	CASRIFSGRSKNIQYF
NA	TRBV19	TRBJ1-2	NA	TGTGCCAGCTCAGACCCGCCGGGTCCCAATAATGGCTACACCTTC	CASSDPPGPNNGYTF
few	TRBV29-1	TRBJ1-5	TRBD1	TGCAGTGTTGGACAGGGGGTGTCTCAGCCCCAGCATTTT	CSVGQGVSQPQHF
many	TRBV30	TRBJ2-5	NA	TGTGCCTGGAGTACCGGGCAGGGCAGCCAAGAGACCCAGTACTTC	CAWSTGQGSQETQYF
NA	TRBV7-2	TRBJ2-3	TRBD1	TGTGCCAGCAGCTCCCGACAGGGTGTGACGCAGTATTTT	CASSSRQGVTQYF
NA	TRBV11-1	TRBJ2-1	TRBD2	TGTGCCAGCAGCTCCGGACTAGCGGGTAGGGGTGAGCAGTTCTTC	CASSSGLAGRGEQFF
NA	TRBV3-1/TRBV3-2	TRBJ1-1	NA	TGTGCCAGCAGCCAAAACCCGAGCACTGAAGCTTTCTTT	CASSQNPSTEAFF
NA	TRBV5-4	TRBJ2-2	TRBD2	TGTGCCAGCAGCGCGATAGCGGGAGTTTATACCGGGGAGCTGTTTTTT	CASSAIAGVYTGELFF
NA	TRBV19	TRBJ2-1	NA	TGTGCCAGTGGTCGAGGGCGGGGCAATGAGCAGTTCTTC	CASGRGRGNEQFF
NA	TRBV7-3	TRBJ1-1	NA	TGTGCCAGCAGCTCCCAGGGTCCCACTGAAGCTTTCTTT	CASSSQGPTEAFF
NA	TRBV6-2/TRBV6-3	TRBJ2-3	NA	TGTGCCAGCAGTTACTCTGAGGCGGAGAACACAGATACGCAGTATTTT	CASSYSEAENTDTQYF
NA	TRBV28	TRBJ1-1	NA	TGTGCCAGCAGTTCCCCGGGACAAATCACTGAAGCTTTCTTT	CASSSPGQITEAFF
many	TRBV7-8	TRBJ2-7	TRBD1	TGTGCCAGCAGCCTCGACAGGGTAGGGTCCTACGAGCAGTACTTC	CASSLDRVGSYEQYF
NA	TRBV7-3	TRBJ2-2	TRBD2	TGTGCCAGCAGCGGGACTAGCGGCACCGGGGAGCTGTTTTTT	CASSGTSGTGELFF
NA	TRBV9	TRBJ1-6	TRBD1	TGTGCCAGCAGCCAAACAGGGGGCCCCAGCTACAATTCACCCCTCCACTTT	CASSQTGGPSYNSPLHF
NA	TRBV30	TRBJ1-1	NA	TGTGCCTGGAGTCCAAAGACAGGAATGAACACTGAAGCTTTCTTT	CAWSPKTGMNTEAFF
NA	TRBV2	TRBJ2-7	TRBD1	TGTGCCAGCAGTGAAGATCTAACAGGGGCCTACGAGCAGTACTTC	CASSEDLTGAYEQYF
NA	TRBV5-6	TRBJ2-2	NA	TGTGCCAGGAGAAGAGCTCGCTTTTGCACCGGGGAGCTGTTTTTT	CARRRARFCTGELFF
NA	TRBV19	TRBJ2-2	TRBD2	TGTGCCAGTAGTACTCTGACTAGCGGGATTTCGGCCGGGGAGCTGTTTTTT	CASSTLTSGISAGELFF
NA	TRBV3-1/TRBV3-2	TRBJ2-2	NA	TGTGCCAGCAGCCAAGATTACGAGACCGGGGAGCTGTTTTTT	CASSQDYETGELFF